What follows are 26 T cell receptor beta chains derived from one specimen sequenced in a study of CXCR3-negative and CXCR3-positive naive CD8 T cells (dated by TCRdb to about 2019). Sequencing was carried out with a NextSeq 550. The Human TCR Profiling Kit (MiLaboratory) was used to prepare UMI-labeled 5' RACE TRB cDNA libraries. Once TCRdb had reprocessed the reads, it stored one entry per CDR3 protein sequence and supplied no DNA. The sample table records 6,500 to 8,500 distinct CDR3 sequences. The ten largest make up less than 1.5% of the sample. Specimen: naive CXCR3- CD8+ T cells from blood. The label giving this sample's cell subset or site can be read as: CD45RO-CCR7+CD27+CD95- naive CD8+ T cells lacking CXCR3 (TNR3-). These TCRs come from a human donor in good health. Some clones in this sample may be carry-over from other donors' samples.

Measured by frequency, this clonotype is medium-sized. The chain joins TRBV3-1 to TRBJ2-7; no DNA is available, so the TRBD2 call from TCRdb remains unchecked. The CDR3 covers 14 residues. Looked up from germline, CDR1 is LGHDT and CDR2 is YNNKEL (reference sequence). The CDR3 protein is CASSQVSAPYEQYF.

The chain is built from TRBV6-2 or TRBV6-3 and TRBJ2-2; TCRdb's D gene call, TRBD1, goes unchecked for lack of DNA. The germline gives CDR1 MNHEY, CDR2 SVGEGT. The CDR3 is 16 amino acids. CDR3 loop: CASSYPPGGITGELFF.

Considering frequency, this clonotype is medium-sized. J is TRBJ2-1 and V is TRBV5-1; absent DNA, TCRdb's TRBD2 call cannot be checked. The CDR3 runs to 18 residues. The germline V gene has CDR1 SGHRS and CDR2 YFSETQ. Here the CDR3 reads CASSNGTSGRGSYNEQFF.

By frequency, this clonotype is medium-sized. The CDR3 loop is CASSQDTLAGGPRDTQYF. The rearrangement joins TRBV4-3 to TRBJ2-3; TCRdb lists TRBD2, though no DNA is available to test this call. Germline V CDR1 and CDR2: LGHNA, YSLEER. The CDR3 totals 18 residues.

This clonotype is deemed medium-sized (0.01 to 0.1%) by its frequency. V and J are TRBV12-5 and TRBJ1-2; TCRdb indicates TRBD1, and absent DNA this call remains unverified. Germline V gene lookup returns CDR1 LGHNT and CDR2 FRNRAP. This CDR3 has 16 residues. CDR3 region: CASGLVPPRGGDGYTF.

The chain has TRBV7-2 and TRBJ2-5. Germline V lookup: CDR1 SGHTA, CDR2 FQGNSA. This CDR3 comprises 12 residues. The CDR3 reads CASSSKVETQYF.

The CDR3 is CASSFGTSGPGDEQFF. V gene TRBV13 combines with J gene TRBJ2-1; TCRdb proposes TRBD2, but this gene call is untestable without DNA. Looked up from germline, CDR1 is PRHDT and CDR2 is FYEKMQ (reference sequence). The CDR3 sequence is 16 residues long.

Considering frequency, this clonotype is medium-sized. The chain carries TRBV29-1 and TRBJ2-1. The germline V gene has CDR1 SQVTM and CDR2 ANQGSEA. The CDR3 has 13 amino acids. CDR3 residues: CSVEWTAYNEQFF.

The J gene is TRBJ2-1, the V gene TRBV29-1; TCRdb picks TRBD2, but there is no DNA to check that call. Germline V gene lookup returns CDR1 SQVTM and CDR2 ANQGSEA. The CDR3 totals 18 residues. The CDR3 loop is CSRTGTETSGKSYNEQFF.

The chain is built from TRBV21-1 and TRBJ1-1; without DNA, the TCRdb call of TRBD1 cannot be checked. TRBV21-1 is a documented pseudogene. The CDR3 totals 13 residues. The CDR3 sequence: CASSNPPRTEAFF.

This clonotype shows up as medium-sized by frequency. The chain has TRBV10-2 and TRBJ2-7; TCRdb names TRBD1, which stays unverified in the absence of DNA. The germline V gene encodes CDR1 WSHSY and CDR2 SAAADI. The CDR3 spans 13 residues. The CDR3 protein is CASTGGDIYEQYF.

This clonotype ranks as medium-sized (0.01 to 0.1%) in terms of frequency. V usage is TRBV19 and J usage is TRBJ1-1; the D call from TCRdb, TRBD1, cannot be confirmed without DNA. Germline V gene data show CDR1 as LNHDA and CDR2 as SQIVND (reference sequence). This CDR3 has 15 amino acids. CDR3 sequence reads: CASNNWGEFAHEAFF.

J is TRBJ1-1 and V is TRBV5-1. Germline V gene data show CDR1 as SGHRS and CDR2 as YFSETQ. The CDR3 sequence is 14 residues long. Here the CDR3 reads CASSLAADDTEAFF.

This CDR3 is CASSEGGEQFF. V and J are TRBV2 and TRBJ2-1. CDR1 and CDR2 from the germline V gene are SNHLY and FYNNEI. This CDR3 is built from 11 residues.

The genes are TRBV7-9 and TRBJ2-1; TCRdb calls TRBD1, which cannot be checked without DNA. Germline CDR1 SEHNR, CDR2 FQNEAQ (reference sequence). The CDR3 sequence is 16 residues long. The CDR3: CASTLDLPIAYNEQFF.

The rearrangement joins TRBV20-1 to TRBJ2-1; lacking DNA, the TRBD1 call made by TCRdb goes unchecked. Germline V gene lookup returns CDR1 DFQATT and CDR2 SNEGSKA (reference sequence). The CDR3 runs 12 residues. The CDR3 is CSARHSGGEQFF.

The chain employs TRBV20-1 and TRBJ1-1; the TRBD1 assignment by TCRdb is unverifiable without DNA. The germline V gene encodes CDR1 DFQATT and CDR2 SNEGSKA (reference sequence). This CDR3 contains 16 residues. The CDR3 region is CSARGGTVILNTEAFF.

The rearrangement uses TRBV20-1 and TRBJ2-7; TCRdb's assignment of TRBD2 cannot be checked, as there is no DNA. Germline CDR1 is DFQATT and CDR2 is SNEGSKA (reference sequence). This CDR3 is 13 amino acids long. Here the CDR3 reads CSATGTRGGEQYF.

This clonotype is identified as medium-sized from frequency. The genes are TRBV29-1 and TRBJ2-3; TCRdb picks TRBD1, but there is no DNA to check that call. CDR3 size: 14 residues. Germline CDR1 is SQVTM and CDR2 is ANQGSEA. CDR3 sequence reads: CSVEFPGTGDTQYF.

By frequency, this clonotype is medium-sized (0.01 to 0.1%). The chain uses TRBV27 and TRBJ1-6. This CDR3 has 16 residues. Germline V gene lookup returns CDR1 MNHEY and CDR2 SMNVEV (reference sequence). The CDR3 is CASSLRQSSYNSPLHF.

The gene calls are TRBV11-2 and TRBJ2-7; as DNA is missing, the TRBD1 call by TCRdb cannot be tested. The CDR3 is made up of 14 amino acids. CDR1 is SGHAT, CDR2 FQNNGV, per germline. CDR3 region: CASSSSDRGYEQYF.

The J gene is TRBJ2-1, the V gene TRBV29-1; TCRdb selects TRBD2, and the lack of DNA leaves this call unchecked. This CDR3 spans 14 amino acids. The V gene's germline CDR1 is SQVTM and CDR2 ANQGSEA. CDR3 loop: CSARLAGAYNEQFF.

Considering frequency, this clonotype is medium-sized. V and J are TRBV29-1 and TRBJ2-1; lacking DNA, the TRBD2 call made by TCRdb goes unchecked. The CDR3 is 16 residues long. Per germline, CDR1 SQVTM and CDR2 ANQGSEA. This CDR3 reads CSVEEMGLAGNNEQFF.

V usage is TRBV20-1 and J usage is TRBJ2-1; TCRdb's D gene call, TRBD2, goes unchecked for lack of DNA. Germline CDR1 DFQATT, CDR2 SNEGSKA (reference sequence). CDR3 length: 15 residues. The CDR3 loop is CSARTSRSYYNEQFF.

The chain employs TRBV12-3 or TRBV12-4 and TRBJ2-1; the TCRdb call, TRBD1, lacks DNA for checking. The CDR3 length is 12 residues. CDR3 protein: CASSFGGNEQFF.

In terms of frequency, this clonotype is medium-sized. The V gene is TRBV4-1, the J gene TRBJ2-1. The V gene's germline CDR1 is MGHRA and CDR2 YSYEKL. The CDR3 totals 11 residues. CDR3: CASSGSNEQFF.